Listed below are T cell receptor beta chains from one sample, sequenced in a study of regulatory T cells in long-lasting Graves disease. From the multiplex PCR reads, TCRdb called clonotypes with MiXCR, one entry per CDR3 protein. Among roughly 300,000 distinct CDR3 sequences listed, about 20% were seen once. The sequencing here drew on peripheral blood mononuclear cells (PBMCs), taken when the disease was refractory, from a patient treated with antithyroid drugs. These receptors were collected from a female donor with Graves disease. CDR3s include the opening cysteine and the closing phenylalanine or tryptophan. A D gene is named only where the DNA matches it firmly. Clone size is given for some rows only: seen once, a few or many times, or a class if the clone is expanded.

clone size: many; V gene: TRBV7-2; J gene: TRBJ2-2; D gene: TRBD2; CDR3 DNA: TGTGCCAGCAGCAGACTAGCGGCCGGGGAGCTGTTTTTT; CDR3 protein: CASSRLAAGELFF
clone size: many; V gene: TRBV12-3/TRBV12-4; J gene: TRBJ2-1; D gene: TRBD2; CDR3 DNA: TGTGCCAGCAGATCTCAAGTACTAGCGGGACTCAATGAGCAGTTCTTC; CDR3 protein: CASRSQVLAGLNEQFF
clone size: many; V gene: TRBV2; J gene: TRBJ2-7; D gene: .; CDR3 DNA: TGTGCCAGCAGTGAGAGAGGGGCGGGCTACGAGCAGTACTTC; CDR3 protein: CASSERGAGYEQYF
clone size: many; V gene: TRBV29-1; J gene: TRBJ1-2; D gene: .; CDR3 DNA: TGCAGCGCCTTGGGGGACTCTAACTATGGCTACACCTTC; CDR3 protein: CSALGDSNYGYTF
clone size: many; V gene: TRBV6-1; J gene: TRBJ1-1; D gene: .; CDR3 DNA: TGTGCCAGCATCTATGCGACGAAGCTCCAACTGACCGTGAACACTGAAGCTTTCTTT; CDR3 protein: CASIYATKLQLTVNTEAFF
clone size: few; V gene: TRBV6-1; J gene: TRBJ1-5; D gene: TRBD1; CDR3 DNA: TGTGCCAGCAGGCTACGACAGGGGAATCAGCCCCAGCATTTT; CDR3 protein: CASRLRQGNQPQHF
clone size: .; V gene: TRBV4-1; J gene: TRBJ2-7; D gene: .; CDR3 DNA: TGCGCCAGCAGCCAAGAGGGCATCGAGCAGTACTTC; CDR3 protein: CASSQEGIEQYF
clone size: .; V gene: TRBV7-9; J gene: TRBJ1-3; D gene: TRBD1; CDR3 DNA: TGTGCCAGCAGCAAAACAAAACGGACAGGGACTAAATACTCTGGAAACACCATATATTTT; CDR3 protein: CASSKTKRTGTKYSGNTIYF
clone size: .; V gene: TRBV6-1; J gene: TRBJ2-7; D gene: TRBD2; CDR3 DNA: TGTGCCAGCCTAAACAGGAGCGGGAGAGACGAGCAGTACTTC; CDR3 protein: CASLNRSGRDEQYF
clone size: .; V gene: TRBV11-3; J gene: TRBJ2-7; D gene: .; CDR3 DNA: TGTGCCAGCAGCCCCCTTGTGGGCTCTCCCTACGAGCAGTACTTC; CDR3 protein: CASSPLVGSPYEQYF
clone size: many; V gene: TRBV28; J gene: TRBJ2-5; D gene: TRBD1; CDR3 DNA: TGTGCCAGCAGCACACGACAGGGGCTGGAGACCCAGTACTTC; CDR3 protein: CASSTRQGLETQYF
clone size: .; V gene: TRBV4-1; J gene: TRBJ1-2; D gene: .; CDR3 DNA: TGCGCCAGCAGCCAAGAAACGGGAGGCTACACCTTC; CDR3 protein: CASSQETGGYTF
clone size: medium-sized; V gene: TRBV30; J gene: TRBJ1-5; D gene: .; CDR3 DNA: TGTGCCTGGAGTGTTGGGTCCGGGTGGCCCCAGCATTTT; CDR3 protein: CAWSVGSGWPQHF
clone size: .; V gene: TRBV7-9; J gene: TRBJ2-2; D gene: .; CDR3 DNA: TGTGCCAGCAGCCCGAACGGGGAGCTGTTTTTT; CDR3 protein: CASSPNGELFF
clone size: few; V gene: TRBV4-1; J gene: TRBJ1-2; D gene: TRBD1; CDR3 DNA: TGCGCCGGCAGCCAAGAGGGGGCCCACGGCTACACCTTC; CDR3 protein: CAGSQEGAHGYTF
clone size: .; V gene: TRBV4-1; J gene: TRBJ2-2; D gene: .; CDR3 DNA: TGCGCCAGCAGCCCATTCGTGGGACCGAACACCGGGGAGCTGTTTTTT; CDR3 protein: CASSPFVGPNTGELFF
clone size: many; V gene: TRBV28; J gene: TRBJ1-5; D gene: .; CDR3 DNA: TGTGCCAGCAGTTTCGCAGTTTATAGCAATCAGCCCCAGCATTTT; CDR3 protein: CASSFAVYSNQPQHF
clone size: many; V gene: TRBV15; J gene: TRBJ1-1; D gene: TRBD1; CDR3 DNA: TGTGCCACCAGCAGAGGGGACAGGCAATTTAACACTGAAGCTTTCTTT; CDR3 protein: CATSRGDRQFNTEAFF
clone size: .; V gene: TRBV3-1; J gene: TRBJ2-7; D gene: TRBD2; CDR3 DNA: TGTGCCAGCAGCCAGCAAGCGGGGGGGTCCTCCGAGCAGTACTTC; CDR3 protein: CASSQQAGGSSEQYF
clone size: many; V gene: TRBV6-1; J gene: TRBJ2-5; D gene: .; CDR3 DNA: TGTGCCAGCCGGCCGGCGCAGCTGCAAGAGACCCAGTACTTC; CDR3 protein: CASRPAQLQETQYF
clone size: .; V gene: TRBV11-2; J gene: TRBJ2-7; D gene: .; CDR3 DNA: TGTGCCAGCAGCTTAGATCAGGCAGGGACGGAGCAGTACTTC; CDR3 protein: CASSLDQAGTEQYF
clone size: few; V gene: TRBV5-4; J gene: TRBJ1-1; D gene: .; CDR3 DNA: TGTGCCAGCAGCTTGGTGGTGAAGGACACTGAAGCTTTCTTT; CDR3 protein: CASSLVVKDTEAFF
clone size: many; V gene: TRBV6-1; J gene: TRBJ1-1; D gene: .; CDR3 DNA: TGTGCCAGCAGTGACGGGGGGAACACTGAAGCTTTCTTT; CDR3 protein: CASSDGGNTEAFF
clone size: many; V gene: TRBV7-8; J gene: TRBJ2-7; D gene: TRBD2; CDR3 DNA: TGTGCCAGCAGCTCCAGGACTAGCGGGACCTACGAGCAGTACTTC; CDR3 protein: CASSSRTSGTYEQYF
clone size: .; V gene: TRBV5-1; J gene: TRBJ1-4; D gene: TRBD1; CDR3 DNA: TGCGCCAGCAGCTTGTATCCGGGACAGGGAATTGCAACTAATGAAAAACTGTTTTTT; CDR3 protein: CASSLYPGQGIATNEKLFF
clone size: .; V gene: TRBV13; J gene: TRBJ2-5; D gene: .; CDR3 DNA: TGTGCCAGCAGCTCCACGGGGAGGCCAGGGGGAGTCGGAGAGACCCAGTACTTC; CDR3 protein: CASSSTGRPGGVGETQYF
clone size: few; V gene: TRBV5-1; J gene: TRBJ1-2; D gene: .; CDR3 DNA: TGCGCCAGCAGTCCCGGGACAAAGAACTATGGCTACACCTTC; CDR3 protein: CASSPGTKNYGYTF
clone size: few; V gene: TRBV10-3; J gene: TRBJ2-3; D gene: .; CDR3 DNA: TGTGCCATCAGTGAGTCGACAGGCAGGGGACGCACAGATACGCAGTATTTT; CDR3 protein: CAISESTGRGRTDTQYF
clone size: many; V gene: TRBV28; J gene: TRBJ1-4; D gene: TRBD1; CDR3 DNA: TGTGCCAGCAGTACCCATGGTGCAGGGGGCTCGCCTAATGAAAAACTGTTTTTT; CDR3 protein: CASSTHGAGGSPNEKLFF
clone size: few; V gene: TRBV19; J gene: TRBJ2-5; D gene: TRBD1; CDR3 DNA: TGTGCCAGTAGTCCCTACAGGGGACAAGAGACCCAGTACTTC; CDR3 protein: CASSPYRGQETQYF
clone size: few; V gene: TRBV7-6; J gene: TRBJ2-7; D gene: TRBD2; CDR3 DNA: TGTGCCAGCAGCTTCTCAGCTCCCGGGACTAGCGGGAGCTCCTACGAGCAGTACTTC; CDR3 protein: CASSFSAPGTSGSSYEQYF
clone size: .; V gene: TRBV5-8; J gene: TRBJ1-2; D gene: .; CDR3 DNA: TGTGCCAGCAGCTTGGAGAGTGCTTTTTATGGCTACACCTTC; CDR3 protein: CASSLESAFYGYTF
clone size: many; V gene: TRBV7-2; J gene: TRBJ2-5; D gene: .; CDR3 DNA: TGTGCCAGCAGCTTAGGCAGGGCTGAGACCCAGTACTTC; CDR3 protein: CASSLGRAETQYF
clone size: .; V gene: TRBV20-1; J gene: TRBJ2-3; D gene: .; CDR3 DNA: TGCAGTGCTAAAAGGGGGACCACAGATACGCAGTATTTT; CDR3 protein: CSAKRGTTDTQYF
clone size: .; V gene: TRBV7-9; J gene: TRBJ2-7; D gene: TRBD1; CDR3 DNA: TGTGCCAGTATGGGGACAGACTCCTACGAGCAGTACTTC; CDR3 protein: CASMGTDSYEQYF
clone size: few; V gene: TRBV29-1; J gene: TRBJ2-7; D gene: .; CDR3 DNA: TGCAGCGTTGAAGGTGGGGCTCAGGGGGGATCTCGTGAGCAGTACTTC; CDR3 protein: CSVEGGAQGGSREQYF
clone size: few; V gene: TRBV7-9; J gene: TRBJ1-4; D gene: TRBD1; CDR3 DNA: TGTGCCAGCAGCTCCATTCAGGGGGTGAATGAAAAACTGTTTTTT; CDR3 protein: CASSSIQGVNEKLFF
clone size: .; V gene: TRBV3-1; J gene: TRBJ2-7; D gene: TRBD2; CDR3 DNA: TGTGCCAGCAGCCAAGACCCCAGCGGGGTCGCCTACGAGCAGTACTTC; CDR3 protein: CASSQDPSGVAYEQYF
clone size: many; V gene: TRBV12-3/TRBV12-4; J gene: TRBJ1-5; D gene: TRBD1; CDR3 DNA: TGTGCCAGCAGTCTCGGACAGGGAAACAATCAGCCCCAGCATTTT; CDR3 protein: CASSLGQGNNQPQHF
clone size: .; V gene: TRBV4-1; J gene: TRBJ1-5; D gene: .; CDR3 DNA: TGCGCCAGCAGCCATGTGCAGGGGAGCAATCAGCCCCAGCATTTT; CDR3 protein: CASSHVQGSNQPQHF